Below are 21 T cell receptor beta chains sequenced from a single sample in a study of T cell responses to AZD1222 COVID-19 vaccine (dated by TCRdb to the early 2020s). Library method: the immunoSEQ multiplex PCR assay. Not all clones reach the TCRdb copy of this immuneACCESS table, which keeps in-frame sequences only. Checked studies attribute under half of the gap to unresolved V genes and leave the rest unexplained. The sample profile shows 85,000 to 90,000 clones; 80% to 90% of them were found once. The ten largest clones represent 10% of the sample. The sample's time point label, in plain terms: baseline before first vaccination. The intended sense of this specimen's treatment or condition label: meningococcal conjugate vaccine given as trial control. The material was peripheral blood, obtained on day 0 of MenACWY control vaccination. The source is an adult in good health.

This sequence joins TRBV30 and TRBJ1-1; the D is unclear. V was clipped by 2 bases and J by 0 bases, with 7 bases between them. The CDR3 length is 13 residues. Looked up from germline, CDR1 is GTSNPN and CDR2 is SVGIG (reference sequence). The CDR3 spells CAWSSRMNTEAFF. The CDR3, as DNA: TGTGCCTGGAGTTCACGGATGAACACTGAAGCTTTCTTT.

CDR3 residues: CASSPNAGVEEKLFF. CDR3 DNA sequence: TGTGCCAGCTCACCGAACGCAGGGGTAGAAGAAAAACTGTTTTTT. The chain recombines TRBV18 with TRBJ1-4; D may be TRBD1 (6 bases). Trimming stripped 3 bases from V and 8 bases from J, with 16 bases between. CDR3 length: 15 residues. Germline V gene data show CDR1 as KGHSH and CDR2 as LQKENI.

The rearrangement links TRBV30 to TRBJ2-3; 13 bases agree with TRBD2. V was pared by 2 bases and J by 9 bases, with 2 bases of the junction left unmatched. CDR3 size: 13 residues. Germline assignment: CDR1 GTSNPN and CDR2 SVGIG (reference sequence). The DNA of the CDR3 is TGTGCCTGGAGTACTAGCGGGGGGGCCACGCAGTATTTT. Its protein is CAWSTSGGATQYF.

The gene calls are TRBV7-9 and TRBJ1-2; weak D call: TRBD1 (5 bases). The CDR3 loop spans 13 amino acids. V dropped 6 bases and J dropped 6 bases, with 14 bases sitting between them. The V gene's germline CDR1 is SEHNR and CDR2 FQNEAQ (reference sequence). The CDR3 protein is CASSLPGFDGYTF. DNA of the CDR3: TGTGCCAGCAGTTTACCAGGGTTCGATGGCTACACCTTC.

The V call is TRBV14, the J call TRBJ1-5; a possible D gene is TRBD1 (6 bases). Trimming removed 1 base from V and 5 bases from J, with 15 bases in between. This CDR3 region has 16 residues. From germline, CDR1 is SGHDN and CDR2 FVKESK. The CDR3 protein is CASSQVWGAFYQPQHF. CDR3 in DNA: TGTGCCAGCAGCCAAGTATGGGGGGCGTTTTATCAGCCCCAGCATTTT.

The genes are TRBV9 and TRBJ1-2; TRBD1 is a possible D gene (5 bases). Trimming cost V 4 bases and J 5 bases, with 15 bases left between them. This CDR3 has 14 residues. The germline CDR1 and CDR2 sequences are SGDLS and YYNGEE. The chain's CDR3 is CASSQGTETYGYTF. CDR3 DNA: TGTGCCAGCAGCCAGGGAACGGAGACTTATGGCTACACCTTC.

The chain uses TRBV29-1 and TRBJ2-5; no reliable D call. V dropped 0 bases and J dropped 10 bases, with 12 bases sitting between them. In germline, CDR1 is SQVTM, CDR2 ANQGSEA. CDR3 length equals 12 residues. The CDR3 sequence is CSVEDRSLSQYF. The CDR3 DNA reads TGCAGCGTTGAAGATAGGAGTCTTAGCCAGTACTTC.

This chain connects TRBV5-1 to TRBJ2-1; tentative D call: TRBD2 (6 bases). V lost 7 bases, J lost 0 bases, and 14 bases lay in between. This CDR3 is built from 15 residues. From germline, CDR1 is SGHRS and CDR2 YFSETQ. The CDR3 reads CASGTAGSSYNEQFF. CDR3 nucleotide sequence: TGCGCCAGCGGAACGGCGGGGAGCTCCTACAATGAGCAGTTCTTC.

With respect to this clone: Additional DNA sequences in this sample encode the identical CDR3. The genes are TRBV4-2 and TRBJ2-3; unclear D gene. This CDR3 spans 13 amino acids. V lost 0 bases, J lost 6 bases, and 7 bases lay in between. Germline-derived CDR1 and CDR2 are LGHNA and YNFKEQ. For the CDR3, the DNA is TGTGCCAGCAGCCAAGATCGACGGGATACGCAGTATTTT. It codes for CASSQDRRDTQYF.

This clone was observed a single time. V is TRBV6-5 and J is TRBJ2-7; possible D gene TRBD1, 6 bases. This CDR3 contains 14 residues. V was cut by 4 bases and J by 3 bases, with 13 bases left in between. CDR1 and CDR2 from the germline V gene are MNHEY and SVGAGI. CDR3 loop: CASSSTQGFYEQYF. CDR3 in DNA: TGTGCCAGCAGTTCAACACAGGGTTTCTACGAGCAGTACTTC.

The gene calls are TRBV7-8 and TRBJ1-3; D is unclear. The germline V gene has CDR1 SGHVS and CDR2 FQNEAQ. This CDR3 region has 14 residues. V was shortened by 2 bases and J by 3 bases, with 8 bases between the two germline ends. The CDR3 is CASSLIFGGNTIYF. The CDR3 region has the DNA TGTGCCAGCAGCTTAATCTTCGGTGGAAACACCATATATTTT. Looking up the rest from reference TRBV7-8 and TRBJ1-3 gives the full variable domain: GAGVSQSPRYKVAKRGQDVALRCDPISGHVSLFWYQQALGQGPEFLTYFQNEAQLDKSGLPSDRFFAERPEGSVSTLKIQRTQQEDSAVYLCASSLIFGGNTIYFGEGSWLTVV.

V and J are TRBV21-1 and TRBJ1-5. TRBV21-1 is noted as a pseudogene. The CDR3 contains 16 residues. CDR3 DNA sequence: TGTGCCAGCAGCAAAGGCTCTCGGGCTCATCATCAGCCCCAGCATTTT. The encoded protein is CASSKGSRAHHQPQHF.

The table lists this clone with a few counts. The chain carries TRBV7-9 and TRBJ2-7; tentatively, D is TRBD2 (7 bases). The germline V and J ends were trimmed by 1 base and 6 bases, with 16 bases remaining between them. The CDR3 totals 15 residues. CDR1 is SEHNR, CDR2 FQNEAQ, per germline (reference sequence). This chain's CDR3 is CASSLGVGGPGEQYF. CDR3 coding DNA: TGTGCCAGCAGCTTAGGTGTGGGGGGGCCAGGCGAGCAGTACTTC.

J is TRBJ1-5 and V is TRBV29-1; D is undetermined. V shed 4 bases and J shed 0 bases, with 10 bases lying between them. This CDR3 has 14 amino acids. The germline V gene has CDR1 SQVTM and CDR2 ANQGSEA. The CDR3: CSVVLAGSNQPQHF. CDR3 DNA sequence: TGCAGCGTTGTTTTGGCGGGTAGCAATCAGCCCCAGCATTTT.

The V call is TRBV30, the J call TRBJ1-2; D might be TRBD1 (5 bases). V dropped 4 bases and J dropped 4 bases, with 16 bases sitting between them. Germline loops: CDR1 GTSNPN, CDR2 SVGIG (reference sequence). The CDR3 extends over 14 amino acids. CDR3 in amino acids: CAWTRGRSFYGYTF. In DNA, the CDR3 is TGTGCCTGGACGCGGGGACGGTCGTTCTATGGCTACACCTTC.

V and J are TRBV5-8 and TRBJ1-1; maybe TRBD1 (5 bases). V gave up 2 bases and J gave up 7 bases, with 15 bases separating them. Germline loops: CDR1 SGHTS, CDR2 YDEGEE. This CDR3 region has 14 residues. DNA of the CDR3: TGTGCCAGCAGCTTAACATACCGGGACGGTGAAGCTTTCTTT. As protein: CASSLTYRDGEAFF.

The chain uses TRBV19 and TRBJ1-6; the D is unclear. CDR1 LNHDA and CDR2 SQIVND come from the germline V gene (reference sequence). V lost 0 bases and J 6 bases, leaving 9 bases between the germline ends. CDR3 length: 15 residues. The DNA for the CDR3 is TGTGCCAGTAGTATAGACCCGGACGCTAATTCACCCCTCCACTTT. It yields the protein CASSIDPDANSPLHF.

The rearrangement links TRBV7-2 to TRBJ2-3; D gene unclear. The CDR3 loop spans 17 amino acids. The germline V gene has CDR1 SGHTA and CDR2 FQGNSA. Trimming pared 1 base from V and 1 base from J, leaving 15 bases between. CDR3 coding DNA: TGTGCCAGCAGCTTAGTGTGGGTAGGGTCCCGCACAGATACGCAGTATTTT. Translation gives CASSLVWVGSRTDTQYF.

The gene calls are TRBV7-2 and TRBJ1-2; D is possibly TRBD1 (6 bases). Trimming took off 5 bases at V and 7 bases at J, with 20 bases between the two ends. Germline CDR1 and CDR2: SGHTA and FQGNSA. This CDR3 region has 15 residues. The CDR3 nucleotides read TGTGCCAGCAGCCCCGACCAGGGACCGGGGGCTGGCTACACCTTC. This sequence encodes CASSPDQGPGAGYTF.

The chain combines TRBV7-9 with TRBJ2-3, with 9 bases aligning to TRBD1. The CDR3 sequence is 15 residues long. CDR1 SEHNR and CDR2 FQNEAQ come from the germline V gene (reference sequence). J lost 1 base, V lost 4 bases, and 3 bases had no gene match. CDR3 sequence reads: CASSSGTGRTDTQYF. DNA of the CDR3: TGTGCCAGCAGCTCTGGGACAGGGCGCACAGATACGCAGTATTTT.

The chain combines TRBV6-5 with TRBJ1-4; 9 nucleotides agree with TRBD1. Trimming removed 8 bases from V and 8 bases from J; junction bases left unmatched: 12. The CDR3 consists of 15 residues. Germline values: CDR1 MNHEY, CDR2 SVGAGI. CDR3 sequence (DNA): TGTGCCAGCTCCCTGGGGGGACAGGGTGGAGAAAAACTGTTTTTT. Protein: CASSLGGQGGEKLFF.